One sample yielded the 5 T cell receptor beta chains listed below, sequenced in a study of T cell responses to AZD1222 COVID-19 vaccine (dated by TCRdb to about 2021). Explained via the paper, the time point label denotes: baseline before first vaccination. Preparation of the library involved the immunoSEQ multiplex PCR assay. Held by TCRdb, this immuneACCESS table contains in-frame sequences only and omits some clones. Under half of the omission traces to an unresolved V gene where checked; the cause of the rest is unknown. The sample table lists around 170,000 clones, just over 90% of them with a count of one. Together, the top ten hold roughly 0.99% of the sample. The specimen was peripheral blood, collected on day 0 of AZD1222 vaccination. The receptors originated from an adult in good health.

This chain uses TRBV19 with TRBJ2-3, with TRBD1 as a possible D gene (6 bases). Trimming pared 6 bases from V and 1 base from J, leaving 14 bases between. Germline V CDR1 and CDR2: LNHDA, SQIVND (reference sequence). This CDR3 is built from 15 residues. Here the CDR3 DNA reads TGTGCCAGTAGCGAAGGGGGTCGGGGCACAGATACGCAGTATTTT. Translating it yields CASSEGGRGTDTQYF.

The chain combines TRBV27 with TRBJ2-7, with D perhaps TRBD1 or TRBD2 (5 bases each). The CDR3 covers 13 residues. CDR1 is MNHEY, CDR2 SMNVEV, per germline (reference sequence). V was pared by 8 bases and J by 4 bases, with 15 bases between. The CDR3 here is CASGQLAGYEQYF. CDR3 in DNA: TGTGCCAGCGGACAACTCGCGGGTTACGAGCAGTACTTC.

V and J are TRBV19 and TRBJ2-3, with 15 bases identical to TRBD2. The germline CDR1 and CDR2 sequences are LNHDA and SQIVND (reference sequence). CDR3 length: 22 amino acids. The trim removed 6 bases at V and 3 bases at J, leaving 22 bases unmatched. The CDR3 DNA sequence: TGTGCCAGTAGCCAACCACCGGGACTAGCGGGAGGAGCAAGATCAAAGACAGATACGCAGTATTTT. Amino acids: CASSQPPGLAGGARSKTDTQYF.

In DNA, the CDR3 is TGCGCCAGCAGCTTGGAGGGCCAAGAGACCCAGTACTTC. It yields the protein CASSLEGQETQYF. V is TRBV5-1 and J is TRBJ2-5; D not certain. Germline V gene sequence: CDR1 SGHRS, CDR2 YFSETQ. Trimming removed 0 bases at V and 1 base at J, with 4 bases between. CDR3 length: 13 residues.

The chain is built from TRBV9 and TRBJ2-3; D is unclear. V gave up 4 bases and J gave up 4 bases, with 7 bases separating them. Germline V gene data show CDR1 as SGDLS and CDR2 as YYNGEE. The CDR3 covers 12 residues. The CDR3, as DNA: TGTGCCAGCAGCCAATTCTCAGATACGCAGTATTTT. Encoded protein: CASSQFSDTQYF.